Below are 14 T cell receptor beta chains sequenced from a single sample in a study of T cell repertoires in aging, cancer and after chemotherapy. Amplification of TCR beta used genomic DNA extracted from peripheral blood. TRB rearrangements spanning V, D and J were amplified using mixed TRB-A/B primers. Each CDR3 protein gets one entry after TCRdb re-called the multiplex PCR reads with MiXCR. The repertoire includes about 9,300 distinct CDR3 sequences, approximately 54% of them detected once, and about 19% sits in the top ten. The sequenced material came from blood. The receptors come from a human donor in good health.

This clonotype appeared a few times. This chain connects TRBV12-3 or TRBV12-4 to TRBJ2-7; D not certain. Trimming took off 5 bases at V and 7 bases at J, with 15 bases between the two ends. This CDR3 has 13 residues. The CDR3, as DNA: TGTGCCAGCAGTCGGACGGGTTCTGGAGAGCAGTACTTC. This translates into CASSRTGSGEQYF.

This rearrangement joins TRBV29-1 to TRBJ1-2; no firm D call. This CDR3 contains 12 residues. Trimming removed 4 bases from V and 2 bases from J, with 8 bases in between. Per germline, CDR1 SQVTM and CDR2 ANQGSEA. CDR3 sequence reads: CSVGGGNYGYTF. The DNA of the CDR3 is TGCAGCGTTGGAGGAGGGAACTATGGCTACACCTTC.

J is TRBJ1-5 and V is TRBV5-6; 11 positions match TRBD1. CDR1 SGHDT and CDR2 YYEEEE come from the germline V gene. The CDR3 is 18 residues long. Trimming took 3 bases from V and 0 from J; bases not matched to a gene: 8. This CDR3 is CASSSGVGQGDSNQPQHF. CDR3 nucleotide sequence: TGTGCCAGCAGCTCAGGTGTGGGACAGGGGGATAGCAATCAGCCCCAGCATTTT.

The chain employs TRBV12-3 or TRBV12-4 and TRBJ2-1, with D uncertain. This CDR3 comprises 13 residues. V shed 8 bases and J shed 6 bases, with 14 bases lying between them. CDR3 residues: CASGPHGPNEQFF. CDR3 nucleotides: TGTGCCAGCGGACCGCATGGGCCCAATGAGCAGTTCTTC.

This clonotype was counted only a few times. This sequence joins TRBV27 and TRBJ2-5; D may correspond to TRBD1 or TRBD2 (6 bases each). Germline CDR1 MNHEY, CDR2 SMNVEV (reference sequence). The CDR3 consists of 15 residues. V dropped 5 bases and J dropped 5 bases, with 18 bases sitting between them. The CDR3 reads CASSATGRLWETQYF. CDR3 sequence (DNA): TGTGCCAGCAGTGCTACAGGGAGGCTTTGGGAGACCCAGTACTTC.

The gene calls are TRBV27 and TRBJ2-7, with 8 bases aligning to TRBD2. V dropped 3 bases and J dropped 3; count of bases not matched to a gene: 1. The CDR3 length is 13 residues. Germline-derived CDR1 and CDR2 are MNHEY and SMNVEV (reference sequence). The CDR3 coding sequence is TGTGCCAGCAGTTTGGGACTAGGCTACGAGCAGTACTTC. Translation: CASSLGLGYEQYF.

V is TRBV6-5 and J is TRBJ2-6, with TRBD2 matching 7 bases. V lost 5 bases and J lost 2; bases outside the gene matches: 3. The germline gives CDR1 MNHEY, CDR2 SVGAGI. There are 15 residues in the CDR3. The CDR3 nucleotides read TGTGCCAGCAGTAACGGGGGGACTGGGGCCAACGTCCTGACTTTC. Amino acid sequence: CASSNGGTGANVLTF.

The sample holds one count of this clonotype. The CDR3 nucleotides read TGTGCCATCAGTGAGTCGCCCAGGGAGGCAACAGATACGCAGTATTTT. The encoded protein is CAISESPREATDTQYF. The chain recombines TRBV10-3 with TRBJ2-3; TRBD2 might be the D (6 bases). This CDR3 region has 16 residues. With 0 bases removed from V and 3 bases from J, the gap between germline ends came to 13 bases. CDR1 and CDR2 from the germline V gene are ENHRY and SYGVKD.

This rearrangement joins TRBV27 to TRBJ2-3, with 16 positions matching TRBD2. The CDR3 has 18 residues. After removal of 6 bases from V and 5 bases from J, the junction contained 11 bases not matched to a gene. Germline assignment: CDR1 MNHEY and CDR2 SMNVEV (reference sequence). The CDR3 spells CASRHGTSGGDGLDTQYF. The CDR3 DNA reads TGTGCCAGCAGGCACGGGACTAGCGGGGGGGACGGGTTAGATACGCAGTATTTT.

The CDR3 loop reads CASTPTSVGDNEQFF. In nucleotides, the CDR3 is TGTGCCAGTACTCCGACTAGCGTGGGGGACAATGAGCAGTTCTTC. The rearrangement joins TRBV19 to TRBJ2-1, with 8 bases aligning to TRBD2. V lost 7 bases and J lost 5; bases outside the gene matches: 10. The CDR3 consists of 15 residues. Germline V gives CDR1 LNHDA, CDR2 SQIVND (reference sequence).

This clonotype was recorded a few times. The V and J genes are TRBV6-5 and TRBJ1-4; D is ambiguous. The CDR3 consists of 15 residues. Germline CDR1 reads MNHEY; CDR2 reads SVGAGI. The V end was cut by 2 bases, the J end by 0 bases, with 7 bases between. CDR3 residues: CASSYAKTTNEKLFF. In DNA, the CDR3 is TGTGCCAGCAGTTACGCTAAGACAACTAATGAAAAACTGTTTTTT.

The rearrangement uses TRBV6-1 and TRBJ2-7, with TRBD1 matching 10 bases. The ends lost 6 bases at V and 2 bases at J; junction bases unmatched: 7. The CDR3 covers 15 residues. Germline values: CDR1 MNHNS, CDR2 SASEGT. For the CDR3, the DNA is TGTGCCAGCAGACCGGACAGGGGGGGCGCCTACGAGCAGTACTTC. Protein product: CASRPDRGGAYEQYF.

The rearrangement joins TRBV6-2 or TRBV6-3 to TRBJ2-3; TRBD1 might be the D (5 bases). CDR1 is MNHEY, CDR2 SVGEGT, per germline. The CDR3 runs 15 residues. With 6 bases removed from V and 11 bases from J, the gap between germline ends came to 24 bases. The CDR3 DNA reads TGTGCCAGCAGCCCTTCAGGGAATCGGTTCACGGGGCAGTATTTT. The encoded protein is CASSPSGNRFTGQYF.

This clonotype came up a few times. V is TRBV27 and J is TRBJ2-5, with TRBD2 identical over 10 bases. This CDR3 has 14 amino acids. Trimming took 2 bases from V and 4 from J; bases not matched to a gene: 1. CDR1 and CDR2 (germline): MNHEY, SMNVEV (reference sequence). Here the CDR3 DNA reads TGTGCCAGCAGTTTAAGACTAGCGGGAGAGACCCAGTACTTC. Protein: CASSLRLAGETQYF.